This T cell receptor (beta chain) was identified in a study of blood T cell repertoires in COVID-19. This clone was observed a single time. CDR3 size: 15 residues. Germline V gene data show CDR1 as SNHLY and CDR2 as FYNNEI. V gave up 7 bases and J gave up 4 bases, with 17 bases separating them. The assay was immunoSEQ multiplex PCR, and TCRdb's table has in-frame clones only and misses some. The sample has roughly 180,000 clones, approximately 80% seen once. V is TRBV2 and J is TRBJ2-1; D not certain. Sequences were obtained from peripheral blood. The TCR was taken from a human donor in a cohort sampled during active COVID-19. The CDR3 DNA is TGTGCCAGCACCAGAGACTCGACTGAATACAATGAGCAGTTCTTC. This translates into CASTRDSTEYNEQFF.